The 23 T cell receptor beta chains below come from one sample, sequenced in a study of T cell changes during pregnancy in multiple sclerosis. The table came from immunoSEQ multiplex PCR; TCRdb's copy has only in-frame clones and leaves some out. Here the sample spans about 77,000 clones, 85% to 95% being singletons. This specimen was peripheral blood, taken after pregnancy. These receptors came from a female donor in good health, enrolled as a control in a pregnancy study.

This clone was counted at least ten times. Here the CDR3 reads CASSPGERGQVNSPLHF. The CDR3 bases are TGCGCCAGCAGCCCGGGCGAGAGGGGACAGGTCAATTCACCCCTCCACTTT. The J gene is TRBJ1-6, the V gene TRBV5-1, with 8 bases fitting TRBD1. This CDR3 comprises 17 residues. V lost 4 bases, J lost 7 bases, and 13 bases stayed unmatched. Germline CDR1 and CDR2: SGHRS and YFSETQ.

The chain has TRBV5-4 and TRBJ2-2; the match to TRBD2 covers 9 bases. V shed 0 bases and J 5 bases; nucleotides not matched to a gene: 8. The CDR3 totals 17 residues. The germline V gene has CDR1 SGHNT and CDR2 YYREEE (reference sequence). The CDR3 region has the DNA TGTGCCAGCAGCTTGGTTGGCGGGGGGGCAGTGACCGGGGAGCTGTTTTTT. This encodes CASSLVGGGAVTGELFF.

The V and J genes are TRBV28 and TRBJ2-2; D remains ambiguous. Germline CDR1 and CDR2: MDHEN and SYDVKM. V was cut by 4 bases and J by 4 bases, with 4 bases left in between. This CDR3 has 12 residues. The CDR3 region has the DNA TGTGCCAGCAGTTATATCACCGGGGAGCTGTTTTTT. Translation: CASSYITGELFF.

The chain recombines TRBV11-2 with TRBJ2-1; 10 bases map to TRBD2. The V gene's germline CDR1 is SGHAT and CDR2 FQNNGV. The CDR3 runs to 17 residues. The trim removed 4 bases at V and 0 bases at J, leaving 6 bases unmatched. CDR3 DNA sequence: TGTGCCAGCAGCTCCGGACTAGCGGTAGGCTCCTACAATGAGCAGTTCTTC. Residues: CASSSGLAVGSYNEQFF.

This clone has just one count. CDR3 region: CASSPGQTQYEQYF. The CDR3 DNA reads TGTGCCAGCTCACCGGGACAGACCCAGTACGAGCAGTACTTC. The V and J genes are TRBV18 and TRBJ2-7; 7 positions match TRBD1. CDR1 and CDR2 from the germline V gene are KGHSH and LQKENI. The V gene end was trimmed by 3 bases and the J gene end by 4 bases; junction bases not matched to a gene: 6. The CDR3 is 14 residues long.

The chain combines TRBV7-2 with TRBJ2-7, with TRBD2 as a possible D gene (5 bases). Germline CDR1 SGHTA, CDR2 FQGNSA. The CDR3 totals 14 residues. Trimming cost V 6 bases and J 12 bases, with 24 bases left between them. CDR3 sequence: CASRSSYATPEGYF. The CDR3 DNA reads TGTGCCAGCAGATCCTCCTACGCTACTCCTGAGGGGTACTTC.

The chain combines TRBV5-6 with TRBJ2-1, with 9 bases aligning to TRBD2. V trimming: 4 bases; J trimming: 4 bases; junction bases outside the gene matches: 12. Per the germline V gene, CDR1 is SGHDT and CDR2 is YYEEEE. The CDR3 length is 17 residues. The CDR3 region has the DNA TGTGCCAGCAGCCAGATTGGTGCGGGGGGGCTGTACAATGAGCAGTTCTTC. It encodes CASSQIGAGGLYNEQFF. The whole variable domain, filled in from reference TRBV5-6 and TRBJ2-1, reads DAGVTQSPTHLIKTRGQQVTLRCSPKSGHDTVSWYQQALGQGPQFIFQYYEEEERQRGNFPDRFSGHQFPNYSSELNVNALLLGDSALYLCASSQIGAGGLYNEQFFGPGTRLTVL.

This chain joins TRBV28 and TRBJ1-2; the match to TRBD1 covers 8 bases. The V gene's germline CDR1 is MDHEN and CDR2 SYDVKM. CDR3 length: 11 residues. J gave up 4 bases and V 8 bases, and 0 bases lay outside the gene matches. The CDR3, as DNA: TGTGCCAGCGGACAGGGCTATGGCTACACCTTC. Translated: CASGQGYGYTF.

The chain couples TRBV5-1 to TRBJ2-5; maybe TRBD2 (5 bases). The CDR3 loop spans 12 amino acids. The germline V and J ends were trimmed by 5 bases and 5 bases, with 10 bases remaining between them. Looked up from germline, CDR1 is SGHRS and CDR2 is YFSETQ. As DNA, the CDR3 is TGCGCCAGCAGGCAGATAGCGGAGACCCAGTACTTC. Protein: CASRQIAETQYF.

The V gene is TRBV7-3, the J gene TRBJ2-3, with TRBD2 identical over 11 bases. Germline V gene lookup returns CDR1 SGHTA and CDR2 FQGTGA. V gave up 2 bases and J gave up 1 base; unmatched junction bases: 2. The CDR3 consists of 16 residues. In DNA form, the CDR3 reads TGTGCCAGCAGCTTAGGGACTAGCGGACGCACAGATACGCAGTATTTT. Protein: CASSLGTSGRTDTQYF.

This chain joins TRBV6-6 and TRBJ1-2; weak D call: TRBD1 (5 bases). Germline V gene sequence: CDR1 MNHNY, CDR2 SVGAGI (reference sequence). The CDR3 consists of 10 residues. V was clipped by 8 bases and J by 5 bases, with 6 bases between them. CDR3 sequence: CASQGYGYTF. The CDR3 coding sequence is TGTGCCAGCCAGGGTTATGGCTACACCTTC.

The CDR3 region is CASRPTGQGGEKLFF. Here the CDR3 DNA reads TGTGCCAGCAGACCTACCGGACAGGGAGGTGAAAAACTGTTTTTT. V and J are TRBV28 and TRBJ1-4, with 8 bases lining up with TRBD1. The V gene end was trimmed by 6 bases and the J gene end by 7 bases; junction bases not matched to a gene: 10. Germline lookup yields CDR1 MDHEN and CDR2 SYDVKM. This CDR3 has 15 amino acids.

V gene TRBV7-9 combines with J gene TRBJ2-1; a weak D match, TRBD2 (6 bases). Germline values: CDR1 SEHNR, CDR2 FQNEAQ (reference sequence). The CDR3 consists of 16 residues. V was trimmed by 3 bases and J by 6 bases, leaving 18 bases between them. CDR3 in DNA: TGTGCCAGCAGCTTGTGGCTATCGGCGGGATCCAATGAGCAGTTCTTC. As protein: CASSLWLSAGSNEQFF.

V and J are TRBV7-2 and TRBJ2-1; TRBD1 agrees at 7 bases. After removal of 4 bases from V and 5 bases from J, the junction contained 8 bases not matched to a gene. The CDR3 runs 15 residues. The germline V gene encodes CDR1 SGHTA and CDR2 FQGNSA. CDR3 residues: CASSSPETGNNEQFF. The CDR3 coding sequence is TGTGCCAGCAGCTCTCCCGAGACAGGGAACAATGAGCAGTTCTTC. Full variable domain (remainder filled in from reference TRBV7-2 and TRBJ2-1): GAGVSQSPSNKVTEKGKDVELRCDPISGHTALYWYRQSLGQGLEFLIYFQGNSAPDKSGLPSDRFSAERTGGSVSTLTIQRTQQEDSAVYLCASSSPETGNNEQFFGPGTRLTVL.

V and J are TRBV7-2 and TRBJ2-7; D is possibly TRBD1 (5 bases). Germline lookup yields CDR1 SGHTA and CDR2 FQGNSA. V was pared by 1 base and J by 1 base, with 5 bases between. This CDR3 spans 13 amino acids. The CDR3 loop reads CASSLDRSYEQYF. CDR3 bases: TGTGCCAGCAGCTTAGACAGGTCCTACGAGCAGTACTTC.

V is TRBV2 and J is TRBJ2-5, with 12 bases that match TRBD2. Unmatched junction bases numbered 3, after V lost 4 bases and J lost 3 bases. The CDR3 has 15 residues. Germline CDR1 SNHLY, CDR2 FYNNEI. CDR3 nucleotides: TGTGCCAGCAGTGCCCCTAGCGGGGGGGAAGAGACCCAGTACTTC. Translating it yields CASSAPSGGEETQYF.

CDR3 loop: CASRVGGPDQPQHF. For the CDR3, the DNA is TGTGCCAGCCGGGTCGGGGGGCCGGATCAGCCCCAGCATTTT. The chain is built from TRBV6-5 and TRBJ1-5; tentatively, D is TRBD1 (6 bases). Germline CDR1 is MNHEY and CDR2 is SVGAGI. Trimming pared 8 bases from V and 5 bases from J, leaving 16 bases between. This CDR3 contains 14 residues.

The chain employs TRBV27 and TRBJ2-1; TRBD2 matches at 9 bases. This CDR3 is 16 amino acids long. V shed 3 bases, J shed 8 bases, and the junction held 11 bases outside the gene matches. Germline-derived CDR1 and CDR2 are MNHEY and SMNVEV (reference sequence). In DNA form, the CDR3 reads TGTGCCAGCAGTTTCTCGGCGGGAGGGCCGGTCGATGAGCAGTTCTTC. This encodes CASSFSAGGPVDEQFF.

The chain is built from TRBV10-3 and TRBJ2-3; D is perhaps TRBD1 (5 bases). CDR1 and CDR2 from the germline V gene are ENHRY and SYGVKD. Trimming cost V 8 bases and J 8 bases, with 11 bases left between them. The CDR3 extends over 11 amino acids. The CDR3 here is CAIGAASTQYF. The CDR3 DNA reads as TGTGCCATCGGGGCCGCGAGTACGCAGTATTTT.

The chain employs TRBV5-5 and TRBJ1-3, with D maybe TRBD1 (5 bases). Germline V gene data show CDR1 as SGHKS and CDR2 as YYEKEE (reference sequence). The CDR3 loop spans 14 amino acids. The ends were cut back, 3 bases at V and 0 bases at J, with 7 bases in the middle. The CDR3 region is CASSWGVSGNTIYF. Here the CDR3 DNA reads TGTGCCAGCAGCTGGGGGGTCTCTGGAAACACCATATATTTT.

The rearrangement joins TRBV11-2 to TRBJ2-7; D is ambiguous. CDR1 and CDR2 from the germline V gene are SGHAT and FQNNGV. CDR3 length: 15 amino acids. Between the trimmed V and J ends, which lost 3 bases and 2 bases, there was a span of 14 bases. CDR3: CASSLNGLGTYEQYF. In DNA form, the CDR3 reads TGTGCCAGCAGCTTGAACGGTCTAGGAACCTACGAGCAGTACTTC.

V is TRBV19 and J is TRBJ2-3, with 7 bases fitting TRBD1. Germline V gives CDR1 LNHDA, CDR2 SQIVND (reference sequence). This CDR3 contains 11 residues. V gave up 9 bases and J gave up 4 bases; unmatched junction bases: 1. The CDR3 DNA sequence: TGTGCCAGCCAGGGGGCAGATACGCAGTATTTT. This codes for CASQGADTQYF.

This sequence joins TRBV11-2 and TRBJ1-2; D call uncertain. The CDR3 length is 14 residues. Germline CDR1 SGHAT, CDR2 FQNNGV. Trimming stripped 6 bases from V and 6 bases from J, with 17 bases between. The CDR3 sequence is CASSPPPRADGYTF. For the CDR3, the DNA is TGTGCCAGCAGTCCCCCCCCTCGAGCCGATGGCTACACCTTC.